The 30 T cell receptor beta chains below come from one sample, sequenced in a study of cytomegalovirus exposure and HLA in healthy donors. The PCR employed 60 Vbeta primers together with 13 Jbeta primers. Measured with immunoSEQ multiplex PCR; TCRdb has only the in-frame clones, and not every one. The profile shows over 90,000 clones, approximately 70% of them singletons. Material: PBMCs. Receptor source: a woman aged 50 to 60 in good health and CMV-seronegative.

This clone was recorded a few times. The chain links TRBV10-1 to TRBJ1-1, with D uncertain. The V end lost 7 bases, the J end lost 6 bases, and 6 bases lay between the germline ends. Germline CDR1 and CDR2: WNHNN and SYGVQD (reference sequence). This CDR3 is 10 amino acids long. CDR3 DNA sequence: TGCGCCAGCATCCGTGCTGAAGCTTTCTTT. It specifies CASIRAEAFF.

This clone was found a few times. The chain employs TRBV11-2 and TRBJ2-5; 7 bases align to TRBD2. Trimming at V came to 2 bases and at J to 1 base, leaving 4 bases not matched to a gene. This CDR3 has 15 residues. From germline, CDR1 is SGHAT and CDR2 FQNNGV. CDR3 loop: CASSLYGGFQETQYF. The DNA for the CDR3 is TGTGCCAGCAGCTTATACGGGGGGTTCCAAGAGACCCAGTACTTC.

CDR3 nucleotide sequence: TGTGCCAGCAGCTTAGCTGTAGGGGTATGGCCCGGGGAGCTGTTTTTT. Protein sequence: CASSLAVGVWPGELFF. The chain couples TRBV7-9 to TRBJ2-2; tentatively, D is TRBD1 (5 bases). Trimming pared 0 bases from V and 6 bases from J, leaving 14 bases between. The germline V gene encodes CDR1 SEHNR and CDR2 FQNEAQ (reference sequence). The length of the CDR3 is 16 residues.

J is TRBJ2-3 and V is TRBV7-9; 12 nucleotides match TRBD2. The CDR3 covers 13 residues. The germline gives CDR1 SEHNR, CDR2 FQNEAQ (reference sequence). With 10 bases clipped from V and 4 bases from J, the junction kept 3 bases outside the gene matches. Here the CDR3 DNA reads TGTGCCACTGGGACTAGCGGGCCAGATACGCAGTATTTT. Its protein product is CATGTSGPDTQYF.

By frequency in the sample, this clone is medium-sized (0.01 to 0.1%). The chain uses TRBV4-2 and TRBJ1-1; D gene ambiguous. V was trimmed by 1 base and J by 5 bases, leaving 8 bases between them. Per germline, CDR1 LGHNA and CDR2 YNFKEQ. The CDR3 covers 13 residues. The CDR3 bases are TGTGCCAGCAGCCAAGTGAGGGATACTGAAGCTTTCTTT. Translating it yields CASSQVRDTEAFF.

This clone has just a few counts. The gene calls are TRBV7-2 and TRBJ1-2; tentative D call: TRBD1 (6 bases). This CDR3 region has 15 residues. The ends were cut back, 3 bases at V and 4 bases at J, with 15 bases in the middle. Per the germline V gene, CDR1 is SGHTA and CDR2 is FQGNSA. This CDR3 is CASSLGLQGIYGYTF. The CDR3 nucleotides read TGTGCCAGCAGCTTGGGGCTTCAGGGGATCTATGGCTACACCTTC.

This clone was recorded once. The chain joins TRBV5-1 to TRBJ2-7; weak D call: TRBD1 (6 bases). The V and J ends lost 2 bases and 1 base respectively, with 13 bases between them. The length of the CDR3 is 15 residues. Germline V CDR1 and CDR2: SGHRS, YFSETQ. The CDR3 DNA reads TGCGCCAGCAGCTTCGTAGACCAGGGGTCCTACGAGCAGTACTTC. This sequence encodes CASSFVDQGSYEQYF.

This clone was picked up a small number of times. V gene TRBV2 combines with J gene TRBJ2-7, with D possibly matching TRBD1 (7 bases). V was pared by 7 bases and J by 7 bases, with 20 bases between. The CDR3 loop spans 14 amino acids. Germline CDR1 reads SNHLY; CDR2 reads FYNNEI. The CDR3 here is CASIPAGQRREQYF. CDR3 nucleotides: TGTGCCAGCATCCCCGCGGGACAGAGAAGGGAGCAGTACTTC.

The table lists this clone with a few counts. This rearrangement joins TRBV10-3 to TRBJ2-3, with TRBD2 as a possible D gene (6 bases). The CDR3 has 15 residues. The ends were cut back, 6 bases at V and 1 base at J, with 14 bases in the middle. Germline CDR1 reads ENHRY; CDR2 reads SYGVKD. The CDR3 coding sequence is TGTGCCATCAGGGGACTGGGGAGAGGCACAGATACGCAGTATTTT. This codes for CAIRGLGRGTDTQYF.

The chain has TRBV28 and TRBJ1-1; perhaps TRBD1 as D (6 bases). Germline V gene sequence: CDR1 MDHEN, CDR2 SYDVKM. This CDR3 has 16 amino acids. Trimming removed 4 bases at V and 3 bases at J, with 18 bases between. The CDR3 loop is CASSSPVGAGDTEAFF. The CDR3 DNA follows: TGTGCCAGCAGTTCCCCTGTGGGGGCCGGCGACACTGAAGCTTTCTTT.

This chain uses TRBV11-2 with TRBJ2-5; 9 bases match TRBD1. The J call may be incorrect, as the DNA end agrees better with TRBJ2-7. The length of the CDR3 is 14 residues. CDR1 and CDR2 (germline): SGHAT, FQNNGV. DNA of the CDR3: TGTGCCAGCAGCAGGGGACAGGGCCCCTACGAGCAGTACTTC. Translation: CASSRGQGPYEQYF.

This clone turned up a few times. This CDR3 reads CASRSPLSGRGETQYF. The CDR3, as DNA: TGCGCCAGCCGGTCCCCCCTAAGCGGGAGGGGGGAGACCCAGTACTTC. This rearrangement joins TRBV10-2 to TRBJ2-5; 10 positions match TRBD2. The V gene's germline CDR1 is WSHSY and CDR2 SAAADI. The CDR3 has 16 amino acids. V was clipped by 8 bases and J by 5 bases; unmatched bases: 14.

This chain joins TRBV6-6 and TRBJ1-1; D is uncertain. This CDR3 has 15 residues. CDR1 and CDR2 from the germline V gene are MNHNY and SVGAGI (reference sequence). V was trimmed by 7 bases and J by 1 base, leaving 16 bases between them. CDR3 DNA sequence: TGTGCCAGCACCTACATTGTCGGGGAGAACACTGAAGCTTTCTTT. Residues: CASTYIVGENTEAFF.

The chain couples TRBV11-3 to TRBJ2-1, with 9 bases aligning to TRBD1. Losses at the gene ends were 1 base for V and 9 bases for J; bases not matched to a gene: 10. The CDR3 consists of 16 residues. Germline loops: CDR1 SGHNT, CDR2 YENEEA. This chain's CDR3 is CASSLALGQGVIEQFF. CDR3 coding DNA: TGTGCCAGCAGCTTAGCTTTGGGACAGGGAGTCATTGAGCAGTTCTTC.

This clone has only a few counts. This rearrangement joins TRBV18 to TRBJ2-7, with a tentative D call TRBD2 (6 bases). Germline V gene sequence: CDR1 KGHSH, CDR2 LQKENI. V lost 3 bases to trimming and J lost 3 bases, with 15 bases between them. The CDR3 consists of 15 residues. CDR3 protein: CASSPSIRDFYEQYF. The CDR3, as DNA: TGTGCCAGCTCACCTTCAATACGGGACTTCTACGAGCAGTACTTC.

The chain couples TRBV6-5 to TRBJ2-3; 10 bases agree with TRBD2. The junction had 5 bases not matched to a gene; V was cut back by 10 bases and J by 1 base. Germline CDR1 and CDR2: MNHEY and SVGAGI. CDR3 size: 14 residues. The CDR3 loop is CATTLAGGTDTQYF. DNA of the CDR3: TGTGCCACCACCCTAGCGGGAGGCACAGATACGCAGTATTTT.

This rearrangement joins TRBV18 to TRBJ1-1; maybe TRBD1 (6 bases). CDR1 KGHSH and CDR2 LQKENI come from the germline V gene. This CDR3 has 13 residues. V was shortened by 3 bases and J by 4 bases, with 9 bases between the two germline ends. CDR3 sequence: CASSPQGSTEAFF. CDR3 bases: TGTGCCAGCTCACCTCAGGGGAGCACTGAAGCTTTCTTT. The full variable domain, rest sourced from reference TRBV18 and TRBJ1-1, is NAGVMQNPRHLVRRRGQEARLRCSPMKGHSHVYWYRQLPEEGLKFMVYLQKENIIDESGMPKERFSAEFPKEGPSILRIQQVVRGDSAAYFCASSPQGSTEAFFGQGTRLTVV.

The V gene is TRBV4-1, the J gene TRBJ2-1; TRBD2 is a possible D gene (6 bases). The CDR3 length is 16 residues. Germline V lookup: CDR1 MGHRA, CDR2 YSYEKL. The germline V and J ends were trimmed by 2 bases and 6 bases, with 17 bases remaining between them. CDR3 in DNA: TGCGCCAGCAGCCAACCCGCGGGAAGGGCAGTCAATGAGCAGTTCTTC. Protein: CASSQPAGRAVNEQFF.

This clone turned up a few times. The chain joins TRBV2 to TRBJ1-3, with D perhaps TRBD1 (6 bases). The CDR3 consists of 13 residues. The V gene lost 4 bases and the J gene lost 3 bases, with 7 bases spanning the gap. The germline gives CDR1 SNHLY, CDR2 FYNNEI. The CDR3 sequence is CASSAGVGNTIYF. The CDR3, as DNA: TGTGCCAGCAGTGCAGGGGTTGGAAACACCATATATTTT.

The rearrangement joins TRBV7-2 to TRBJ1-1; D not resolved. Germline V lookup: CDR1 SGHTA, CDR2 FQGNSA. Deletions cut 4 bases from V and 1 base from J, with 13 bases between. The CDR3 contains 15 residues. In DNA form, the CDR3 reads TGTGCCAGCAGCTGGCGAGGGCGGGGGAACACTGAAGCTTTCTTT. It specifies CASSWRGRGNTEAFF.

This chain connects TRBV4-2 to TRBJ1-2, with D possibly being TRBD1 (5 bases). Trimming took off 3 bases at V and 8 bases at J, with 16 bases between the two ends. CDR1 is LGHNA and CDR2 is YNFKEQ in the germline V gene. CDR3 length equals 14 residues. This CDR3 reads CASSQSNDPGGYTF. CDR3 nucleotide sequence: TGTGCCAGCAGCCAGTCAAACGACCCAGGGGGCTACACCTTC.

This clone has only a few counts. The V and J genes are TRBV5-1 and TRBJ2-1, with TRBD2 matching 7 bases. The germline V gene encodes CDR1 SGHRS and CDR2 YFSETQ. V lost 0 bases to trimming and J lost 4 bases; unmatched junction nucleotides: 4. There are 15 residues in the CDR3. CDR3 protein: CASSLGQREYNEQFF. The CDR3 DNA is TGCGCCAGCAGCTTGGGCCAGCGGGAATACAATGAGCAGTTCTTC. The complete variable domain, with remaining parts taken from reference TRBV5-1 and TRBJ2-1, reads KAGVTQTPRYLIKTRGQQVTLSCSPISGHRSVSWYQQTPGQGLQFLFEYFSETQRNKGNFPGRFSGRQFSNSRSEMNVSTLELGDSALYLCASSLGQREYNEQFFGPGTRLTVL.

CDR3 in amino acids: CASSSGTVGYTF. The CDR3 DNA is TGTGCCAGCAGTTCCGGGACAGTTGGCTACACCTTC. The chain links TRBV28 to TRBJ1-2; 7 bases fit TRBD1. Looked up from germline, CDR1 is MDHEN and CDR2 is SYDVKM. The CDR3 totals 12 residues. Trimming removed 4 bases from V and 7 bases from J; junction bases left unmatched: 3.

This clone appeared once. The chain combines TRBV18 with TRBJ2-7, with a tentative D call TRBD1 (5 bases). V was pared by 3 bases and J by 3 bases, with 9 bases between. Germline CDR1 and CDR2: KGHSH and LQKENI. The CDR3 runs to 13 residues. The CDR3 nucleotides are TGTGCCAGCTCACCCGCACAGGACTACGAGCAGTACTTC. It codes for CASSPAQDYEQYF.

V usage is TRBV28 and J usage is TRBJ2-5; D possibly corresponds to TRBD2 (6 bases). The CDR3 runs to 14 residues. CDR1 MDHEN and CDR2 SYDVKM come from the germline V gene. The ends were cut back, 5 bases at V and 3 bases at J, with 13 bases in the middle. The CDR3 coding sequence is TGTGCCAGCAGTCACCTAGCGAGAGAAGAGACCCAGTACTTC. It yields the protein CASSHLAREETQYF.

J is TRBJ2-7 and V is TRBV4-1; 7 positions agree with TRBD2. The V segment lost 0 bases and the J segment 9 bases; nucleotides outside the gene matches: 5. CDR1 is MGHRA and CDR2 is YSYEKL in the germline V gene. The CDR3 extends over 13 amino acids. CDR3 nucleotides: TGCGCCAGCAGCCAAGATGGGGGGGTACGGCAGTACTTC. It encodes CASSQDGGVRQYF.

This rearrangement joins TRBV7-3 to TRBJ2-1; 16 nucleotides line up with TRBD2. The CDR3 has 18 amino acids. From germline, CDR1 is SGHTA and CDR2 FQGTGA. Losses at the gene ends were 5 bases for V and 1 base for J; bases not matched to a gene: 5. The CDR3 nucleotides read TGTGCCAGCAGCGCGGGACTAGCGGGAGGGGGATCCTACAATGAGCAGTTCTTC. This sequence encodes CASSAGLAGGGSYNEQFF. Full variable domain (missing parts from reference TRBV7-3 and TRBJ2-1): GAGVSQTPSNKVTEKGKYVELRCDPISGHTALYWYRQSLGQGPEFLIYFQGTGAADDSGLPNDRFFAVRPEGSVSTLKIQRTERGDSAVYLCASSAGLAGGGSYNEQFFGPGTRLTVL.

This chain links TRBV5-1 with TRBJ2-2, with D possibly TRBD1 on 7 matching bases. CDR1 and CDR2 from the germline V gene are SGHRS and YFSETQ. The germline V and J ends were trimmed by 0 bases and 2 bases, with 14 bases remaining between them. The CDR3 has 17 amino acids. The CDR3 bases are TGCGCCAGCAGCTTGGGCGGGACAGTAATAAACACCGGGGAGCTGTTTTTT. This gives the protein CASSLGGTVINTGELFF.

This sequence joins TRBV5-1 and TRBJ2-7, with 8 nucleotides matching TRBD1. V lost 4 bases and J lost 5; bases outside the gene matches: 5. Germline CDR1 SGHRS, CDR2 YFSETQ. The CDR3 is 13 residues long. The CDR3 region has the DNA TGCGCCAGCAGCCCGCAGGGGGCTCACGAGCAGTACTTC. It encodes CASSPQGAHEQYF. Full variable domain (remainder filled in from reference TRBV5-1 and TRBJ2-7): KAGVTQTPRYLIKTRGQQVTLSCSPISGHRSVSWYQQTPGQGLQFLFEYFSETQRNKGNFPGRFSGRQFSNSRSEMNVSTLELGDSALYLCASSPQGAHEQYFGPGTRLTVT.

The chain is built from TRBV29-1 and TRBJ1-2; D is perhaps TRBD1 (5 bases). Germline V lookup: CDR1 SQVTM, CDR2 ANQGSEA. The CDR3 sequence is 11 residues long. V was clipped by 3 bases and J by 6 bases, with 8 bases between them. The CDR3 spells CSVDAGDGYTF. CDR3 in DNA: TGCAGCGTTGATGCGGGGGATGGCTACACCTTC.